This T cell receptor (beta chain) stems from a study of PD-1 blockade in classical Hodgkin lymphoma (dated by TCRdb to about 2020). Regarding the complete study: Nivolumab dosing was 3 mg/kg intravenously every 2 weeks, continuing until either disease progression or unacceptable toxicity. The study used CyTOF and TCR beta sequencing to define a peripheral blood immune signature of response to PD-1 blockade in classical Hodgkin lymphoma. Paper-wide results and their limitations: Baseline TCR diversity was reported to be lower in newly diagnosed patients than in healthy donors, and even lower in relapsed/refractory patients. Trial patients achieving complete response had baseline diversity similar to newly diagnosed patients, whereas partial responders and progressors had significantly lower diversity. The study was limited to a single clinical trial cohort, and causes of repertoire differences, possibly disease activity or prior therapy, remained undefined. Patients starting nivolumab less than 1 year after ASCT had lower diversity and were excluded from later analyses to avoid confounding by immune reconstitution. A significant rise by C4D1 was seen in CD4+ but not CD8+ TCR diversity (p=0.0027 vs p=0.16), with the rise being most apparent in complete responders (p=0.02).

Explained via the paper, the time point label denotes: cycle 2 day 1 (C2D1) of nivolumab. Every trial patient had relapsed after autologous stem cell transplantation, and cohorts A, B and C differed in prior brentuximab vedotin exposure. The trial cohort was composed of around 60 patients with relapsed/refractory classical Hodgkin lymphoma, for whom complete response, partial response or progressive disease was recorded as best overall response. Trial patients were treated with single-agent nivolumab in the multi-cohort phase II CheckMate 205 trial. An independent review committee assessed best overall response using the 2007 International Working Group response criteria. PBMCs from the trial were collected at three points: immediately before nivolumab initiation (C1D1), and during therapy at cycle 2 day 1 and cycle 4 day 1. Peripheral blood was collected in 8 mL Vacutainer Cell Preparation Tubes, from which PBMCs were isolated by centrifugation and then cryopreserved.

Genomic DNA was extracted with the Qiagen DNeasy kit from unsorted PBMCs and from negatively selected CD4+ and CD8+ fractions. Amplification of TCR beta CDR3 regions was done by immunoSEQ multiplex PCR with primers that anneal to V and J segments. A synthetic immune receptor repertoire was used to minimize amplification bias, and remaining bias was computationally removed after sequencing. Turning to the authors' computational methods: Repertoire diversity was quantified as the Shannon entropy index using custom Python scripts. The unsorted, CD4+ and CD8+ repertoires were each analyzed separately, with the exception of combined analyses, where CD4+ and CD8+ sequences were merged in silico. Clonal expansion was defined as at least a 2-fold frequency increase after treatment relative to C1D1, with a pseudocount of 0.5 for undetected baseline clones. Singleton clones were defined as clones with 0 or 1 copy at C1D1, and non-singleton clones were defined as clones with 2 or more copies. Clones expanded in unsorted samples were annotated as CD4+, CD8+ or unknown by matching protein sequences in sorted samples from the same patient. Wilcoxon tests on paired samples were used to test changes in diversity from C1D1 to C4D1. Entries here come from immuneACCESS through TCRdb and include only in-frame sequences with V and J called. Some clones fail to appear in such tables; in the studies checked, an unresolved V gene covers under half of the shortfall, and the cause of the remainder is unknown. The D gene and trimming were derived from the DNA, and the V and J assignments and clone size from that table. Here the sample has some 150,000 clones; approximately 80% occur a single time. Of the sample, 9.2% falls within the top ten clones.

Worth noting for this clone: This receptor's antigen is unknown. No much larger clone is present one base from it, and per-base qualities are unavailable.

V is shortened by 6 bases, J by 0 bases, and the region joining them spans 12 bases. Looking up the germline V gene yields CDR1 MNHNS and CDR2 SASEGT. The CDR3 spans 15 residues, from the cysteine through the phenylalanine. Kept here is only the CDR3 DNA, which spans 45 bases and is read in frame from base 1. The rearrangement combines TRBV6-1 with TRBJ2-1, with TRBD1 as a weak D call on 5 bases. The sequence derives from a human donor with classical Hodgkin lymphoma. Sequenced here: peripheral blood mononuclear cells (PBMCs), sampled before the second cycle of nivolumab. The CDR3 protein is CASRLDIPSYNEQFF. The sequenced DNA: TGTGCCAGCAGATTGGACATTCCCTCCTACAATGAGCAGTTCTTC.